One and the same sample provided the 15 T cell receptor beta chains below, sequenced in a study of Ad26.COV2.S vaccination and SARS-CoV-2 variants (dated by TCRdb to the early 2020s). Receptor amplification or capture employed the immunoSEQ multiplex PCR assay. Drawn from immuneACCESS, this table holds only the in-frame rearrangements with V and J called that TCRdb kept. Clones are partly lost; checked studies trace under half to an unresolved V gene and leave the rest unexplained. Within this sample are 350,000 to 400,000 clones, with around 91% of them counted one time only. Around 2% of the sample is taken by the ten largest. The sample's treatment or condition, from its label and the paper: roughly 20 received Ad26.COV2.S at low or high dose, single or two shots; several received placebo; per-sample allocation not given. Repertoires of vaccine and placebo recipients were sequenced from samples taken on day 63 after the first injection.

The material was peripheral blood, obtained in a trial of Ad26.COV2.S vaccine versus placebo. The receptors were gathered from a person aged 18-60 years who received the Ad26.COV2.S COVID-19 vaccine or a placebo.

The V gene is TRBV19, the J gene TRBJ1-3, with a possible D match to TRBD1 (6 bases). The germline gives CDR1 LNHDA, CDR2 SQIVND (reference sequence). With 5 bases removed from V and 6 bases from J, the gap between germline ends came to 8 bases. The CDR3 loop spans 12 amino acids. The CDR3 reads CASSRTENTIYF. CDR3 DNA: TGTGCCAGTAGTCGGACAGAAAACACCATATATTTT.

This CDR3 is CASSPSRGGPDQPQHF. The CDR3 DNA is TGTGCCAGCAGCCCCTCACGCGGGGGTCCTGATCAGCCCCAGCATTTT. The rearrangement links TRBV7-2 to TRBJ1-5, with D perhaps matching TRBD1 (5 bases). The CDR3 contains 16 residues. Germline CDR1 is SGHTA and CDR2 is FQGNSA. V gave up 5 bases and J gave up 5 bases, with 19 bases separating them. The full variable domain, rest sourced from reference TRBV7-2 and TRBJ1-5, is GAGVSQSPSNKVTEKGKDVELRCDPISGHTALYWYRQSLGQGLEFLIYFQGNSAPDKSGLPSDRFSAERTGGSVSTLTIQRTQQEDSAVYLCASSPSRGGPDQPQHFGDGTRLSIL.

The V call is TRBV19, the J call TRBJ2-7; 11 bases agree with TRBD1. The CDR3 spans 15 residues. Germline-derived CDR1 and CDR2 are LNHDA and SQIVND (reference sequence). The ends lost 1 base at V and 3 bases at J; junction bases unmatched: 2. DNA of the CDR3: TGTGCCAGTAGTATAGGGACAGGGGGCCTCTACGAGCAGTACTTC. Amino acid sequence: CASSIGTGGLYEQYF.

The DNA of the CDR3 is TGTGCCAGCAGTGCCGTGAGGCGGTCCTTCGGGGATACGCAGTATTTT. The encoded protein is CASSAVRRSFGDTQYF. The chain is built from TRBV28 and TRBJ2-3; D ambiguous. Germline V gene lookup returns CDR1 MDHEN and CDR2 SYDVKM. Trimming stripped 5 bases from V and 6 bases from J, with 21 bases between. This CDR3 region has 16 residues.

The chain links TRBV4-1 to TRBJ1-1; D remains unclear. Between the trimmed V and J ends, which lost 0 bases and 0 bases, there was a span of 8 bases. In germline, CDR1 is MGHRA, CDR2 YSYEKL. This CDR3 is built from 15 residues. The CDR3: CASSQEERLNTEAFF. In DNA form, the CDR3 reads TGCGCCAGCAGCCAAGAGGAGCGCCTGAACACTGAAGCTTTCTTT.

V and J are TRBV7-9 and TRBJ1-2; D is perhaps TRBD1 (6 bases). Trimming stripped 0 bases from V and 10 bases from J, with 9 bases between. The CDR3 extends over 12 amino acids. Per germline, CDR1 SEHNR and CDR2 FQNEAQ (reference sequence). CDR3 region: CASSLARTAYTF. The CDR3 DNA is TGTGCCAGCAGCTTAGCGCGGACAGCCTACACCTTC.

The chain recombines TRBV29-1 with TRBJ1-2; 7 bases fit TRBD1. The CDR3 is 12 amino acids. Trimming removed 7 bases from V and 7 bases from J; junction bases left unmatched: 9. Germline V lookup: CDR1 SQVTM, CDR2 ANQGSEA. This chain's CDR3 is CSAAGGRAGYTF. The CDR3 DNA reads TGCAGCGCGGCAGGGGGACGGGCTGGCTACACCTTC.

This clone was seen just once. This chain joins TRBV7-6 and TRBJ2-3; D ambiguous. Germline V CDR1 and CDR2: SGHVS, FNYEAQ. This CDR3 spans 15 amino acids. V lost 2 bases and J lost 4, with 13 bases in between. CDR3 loop: CASSLNPSEADTQYF. CDR3 in DNA: TGTGCCAGCAGCTTAAATCCTAGTGAGGCAGATACGCAGTATTTT.

This sequence joins TRBV28 and TRBJ2-5; 7 positions match TRBD2. CDR1 and CDR2 from the germline V gene are MDHEN and SYDVKM. The CDR3 spans 15 residues. V lost 6 bases, J lost 5 bases, and 12 bases stayed unmatched. The CDR3 DNA reads TGTGCCAGCAGCCCCCGGGGGAGGGTGAGGGAGACCCAGTACTTC. Its protein product is CASSPRGRVRETQYF.

The V and J genes are TRBV3-1 (or the pseudogene TRBV3-2) and TRBJ1-1; D is undetermined. V was cut by 6 bases and J by 1 base, with 9 bases left in between. Germline loops: CDR1 LGHDT, CDR2 YNNKEL (reference sequence). This CDR3 has 13 residues. CDR3 nucleotides: TGTGCCAGCAGACGGGTCCAGAACACTGAAGCTTTCTTT. Translation: CASRRVQNTEAFF.

V is TRBV28 and J is TRBJ1-1; unclear D gene. The length of the CDR3 is 16 residues. CDR1 and CDR2 (germline): MDHEN, SYDVKM. V was pared by 5 bases and J by 4 bases, with 20 bases between. The CDR3 bases are TGTGCCAGCAGTGGTCGGGTGGGAGCTATCCCCACTGAAGCTTTCTTT. Translation gives CASSGRVGAIPTEAFF.

V is TRBV25-1 and J is TRBJ1-1, with D possibly matching TRBD1 (5 bases). Per the germline V gene, CDR1 is MGHDK and CDR2 is SYGVNS. The CDR3 spans 12 residues. V gave up 6 bases and J gave up 5 bases, with 10 bases separating them. The CDR3 loop reads CASSGGWTEAFF. CDR3 DNA: TGTGCCAGCAGCGGGGGATGGACTGAAGCTTTCTTT.

The V gene is TRBV5-4, the J gene TRBJ1-4; D might be TRBD1 (5 bases). From germline, CDR1 is SGHNT and CDR2 YYREEE (reference sequence). The V end lost 4 bases, the J end lost 7 bases, and 20 bases lay between the germline ends. The CDR3 is made up of 16 amino acids. The DNA for the CDR3 is TGTGCCAGCAGCCCCGGAGGGGCAGGTCGGGTTGAAAAACTGTTTTTT. It specifies CASSPGGAGRVEKLFF.

The chain carries TRBV6-2 or TRBV6-3 and TRBJ2-3, with D possibly called TRBD1 or TRBD2 (5 bases each). Deletions cut 2 bases from V and 6 bases from J, with 12 bases between. This CDR3 has 14 amino acids. Germline loops: CDR1 MNHEY, CDR2 SVGEGT. For the CDR3, the DNA is TGTGCCAGCAGTTACCTAGAGGGGAGCGATACGCAGTATTTT. Residues: CASSYLEGSDTQYF.

This chain joins TRBV5-1 and TRBJ2-3; 9 positions match TRBD1. The J segment lost 4 bases and the V segment lost 6 bases, leaving 6 bases of the junction unmatched. This CDR3 contains 14 residues. Germline CDR1 is SGHRS and CDR2 is YFSETQ. CDR3 in amino acids: CASNWGQGSDTQYF. CDR3 nucleotide sequence: TGCGCCAGCAACTGGGGACAGGGATCAGATACGCAGTATTTT.